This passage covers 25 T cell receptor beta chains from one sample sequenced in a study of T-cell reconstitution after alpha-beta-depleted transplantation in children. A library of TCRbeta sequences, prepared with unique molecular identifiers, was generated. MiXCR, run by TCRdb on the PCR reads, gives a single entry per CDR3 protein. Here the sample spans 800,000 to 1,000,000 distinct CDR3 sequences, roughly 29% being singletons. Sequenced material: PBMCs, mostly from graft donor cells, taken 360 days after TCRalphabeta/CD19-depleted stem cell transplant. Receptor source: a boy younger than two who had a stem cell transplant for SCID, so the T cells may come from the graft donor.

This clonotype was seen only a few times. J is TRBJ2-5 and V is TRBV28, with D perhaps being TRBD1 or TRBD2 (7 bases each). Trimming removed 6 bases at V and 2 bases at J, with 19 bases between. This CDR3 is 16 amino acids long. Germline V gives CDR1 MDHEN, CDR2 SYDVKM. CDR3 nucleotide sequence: TGTGCCAGCAGAACGGAGGGGGGGGACAGTCAAGAGACCCAGTACTTC. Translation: CASRTEGGDSQETQYF. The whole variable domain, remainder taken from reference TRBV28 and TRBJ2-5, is DVKVTQSSRYLVKRTGEKVFLECVQDMDHENMFWYRQDPGLGLRLIYFSYDVKMKEKGDIPEGYSVSREKKERFSLILESASTNQTSMYLCASRTEGGDSQETQYFGPGTRLLVL.

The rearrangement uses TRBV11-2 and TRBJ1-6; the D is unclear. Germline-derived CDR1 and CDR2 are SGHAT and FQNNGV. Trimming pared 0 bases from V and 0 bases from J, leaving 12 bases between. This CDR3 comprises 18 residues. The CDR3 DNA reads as TGTGCCAGCAGCTTAGATGGGCGAATTCTCTCCTATAATTCACCCCTCCACTTT. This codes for CASSLDGRILSYNSPLHF.

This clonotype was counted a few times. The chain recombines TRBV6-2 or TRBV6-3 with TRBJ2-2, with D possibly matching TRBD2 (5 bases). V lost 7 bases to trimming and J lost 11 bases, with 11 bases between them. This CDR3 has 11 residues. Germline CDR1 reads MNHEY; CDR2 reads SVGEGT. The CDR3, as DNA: TGTGCCAGCATGGGCCGGACTGAGCTGTTTTTT. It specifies CASMGRTELFF.

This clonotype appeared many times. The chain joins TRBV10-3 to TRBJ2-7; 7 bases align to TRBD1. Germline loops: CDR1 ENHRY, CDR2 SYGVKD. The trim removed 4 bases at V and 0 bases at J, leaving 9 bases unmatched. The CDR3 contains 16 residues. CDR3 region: CAISGKQGKSSYEQYF. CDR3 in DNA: TGTGCCATCAGTGGGAAACAGGGGAAGAGCTCCTACGAGCAGTACTTC.

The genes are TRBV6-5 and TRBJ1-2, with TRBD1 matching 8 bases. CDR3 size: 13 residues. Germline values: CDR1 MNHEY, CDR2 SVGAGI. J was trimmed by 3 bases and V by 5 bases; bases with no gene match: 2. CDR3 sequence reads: CASSIQGDYGYTF. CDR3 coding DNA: TGTGCCAGCAGTATACAGGGGGACTATGGCTACACCTTC.

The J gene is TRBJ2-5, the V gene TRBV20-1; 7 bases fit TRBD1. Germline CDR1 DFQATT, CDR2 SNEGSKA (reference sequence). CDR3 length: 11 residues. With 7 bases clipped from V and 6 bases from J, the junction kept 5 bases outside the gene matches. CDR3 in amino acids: CSVDRAQTQYF. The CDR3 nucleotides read TGCAGTGTCGACAGGGCGCAGACCCAGTACTTC.

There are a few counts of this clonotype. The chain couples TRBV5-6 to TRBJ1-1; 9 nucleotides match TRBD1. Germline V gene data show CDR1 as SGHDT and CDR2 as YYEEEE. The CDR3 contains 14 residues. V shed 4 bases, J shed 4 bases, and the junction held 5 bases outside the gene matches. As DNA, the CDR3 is TGTGCCAGCAGCGGCCGGGACAGGGCCACTGAAGCTTTCTTT. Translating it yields CASSGRDRATEAFF.

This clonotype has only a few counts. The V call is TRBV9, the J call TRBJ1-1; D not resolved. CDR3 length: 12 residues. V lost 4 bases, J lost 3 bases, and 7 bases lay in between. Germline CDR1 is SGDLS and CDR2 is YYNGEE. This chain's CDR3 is CASSPQDTEAFF. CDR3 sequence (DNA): TGTGCCAGCAGCCCGCAGGACACTGAAGCTTTCTTT.

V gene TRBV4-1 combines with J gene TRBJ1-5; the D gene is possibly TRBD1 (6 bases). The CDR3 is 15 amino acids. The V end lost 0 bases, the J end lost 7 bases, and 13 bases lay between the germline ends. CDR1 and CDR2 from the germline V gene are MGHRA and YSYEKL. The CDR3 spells CASSQEYGGGQPQHF. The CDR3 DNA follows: TGCGCCAGCAGCCAAGAATACGGGGGCGGACAGCCCCAGCATTTT.

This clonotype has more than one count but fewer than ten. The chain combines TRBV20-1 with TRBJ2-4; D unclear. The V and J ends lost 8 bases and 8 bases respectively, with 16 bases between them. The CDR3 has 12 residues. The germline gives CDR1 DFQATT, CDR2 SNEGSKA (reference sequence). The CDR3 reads CSPEPRGDIQYF. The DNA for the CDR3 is TGCAGTCCAGAGCCCCGCGGCGACATTCAGTACTTC.

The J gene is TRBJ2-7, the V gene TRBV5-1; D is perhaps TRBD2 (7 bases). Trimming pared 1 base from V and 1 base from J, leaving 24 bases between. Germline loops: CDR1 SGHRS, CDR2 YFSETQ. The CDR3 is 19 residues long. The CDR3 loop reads CASSLWKGGAFPHSYEQYF. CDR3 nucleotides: TGCGCCAGCAGCTTGTGGAAAGGGGGGGCCTTCCCTCATTCCTACGAGCAGTACTTC.

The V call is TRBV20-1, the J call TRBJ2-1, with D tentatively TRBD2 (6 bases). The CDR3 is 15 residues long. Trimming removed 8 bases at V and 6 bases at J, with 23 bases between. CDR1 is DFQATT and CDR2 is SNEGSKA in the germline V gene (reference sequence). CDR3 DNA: TGCAGTCAGACCCCCGGGACTCCCCTCGCCAATGAGCAGTTCTTC. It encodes CSQTPGTPLANEQFF.

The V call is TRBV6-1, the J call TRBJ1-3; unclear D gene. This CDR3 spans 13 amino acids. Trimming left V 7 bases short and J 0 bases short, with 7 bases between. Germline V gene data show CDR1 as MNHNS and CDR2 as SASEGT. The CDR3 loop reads CASKAPSGNTIYF. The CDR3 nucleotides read TGTGCCAGCAAAGCACCCTCTGGAAACACCATATATTTT.

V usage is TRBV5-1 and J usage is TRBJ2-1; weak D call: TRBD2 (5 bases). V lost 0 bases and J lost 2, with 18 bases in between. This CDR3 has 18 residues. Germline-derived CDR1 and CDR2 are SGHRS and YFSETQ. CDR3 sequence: CASSLGGSAGRTYNEQFF. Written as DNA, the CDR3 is TGCGCCAGCAGCTTGGGTGGGTCGGCGGGCCGAACCTACAATGAGCAGTTCTTC.

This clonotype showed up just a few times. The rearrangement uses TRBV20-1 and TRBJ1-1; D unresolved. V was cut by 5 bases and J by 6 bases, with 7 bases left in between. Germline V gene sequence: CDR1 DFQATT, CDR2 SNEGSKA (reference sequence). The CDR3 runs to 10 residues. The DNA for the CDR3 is TGCAGTGCTGAATGGGCTGAAGCTTTCTTT. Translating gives CSAEWAEAFF.

CDR3 DNA sequence: TGCAGCGTTGAAGGCACGGAGCAGTTCTTC. Its protein is CSVEGTEQFF. This chain links TRBV29-1 with TRBJ2-1; no firm D call. This CDR3 is built from 10 residues. Germline CDR1 and CDR2: SQVTM and ANQGSEA. With 1 base removed from V and 10 bases from J, the gap between germline ends came to 5 bases.

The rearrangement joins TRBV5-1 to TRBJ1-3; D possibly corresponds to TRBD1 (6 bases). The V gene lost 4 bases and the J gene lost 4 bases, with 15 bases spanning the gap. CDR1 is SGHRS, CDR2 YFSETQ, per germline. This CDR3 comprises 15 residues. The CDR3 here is CASSVQGSPGNTIYF. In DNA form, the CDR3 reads TGCGCCAGCAGCGTACAGGGAAGTCCGGGAAACACCATATATTTT.

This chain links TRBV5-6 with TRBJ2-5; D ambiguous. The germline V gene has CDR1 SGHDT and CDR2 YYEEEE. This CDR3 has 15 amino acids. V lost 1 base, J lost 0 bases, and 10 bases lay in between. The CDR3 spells CASSLLGPYQETQYF. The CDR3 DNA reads TGTGCCAGCAGCTTGTTAGGTCCGTACCAAGAGACCCAGTACTTC.

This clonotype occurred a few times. CDR3 sequence: CASSLYGGARQETQYF. The CDR3, as DNA: TGTGCCAGCAGTTTGTACGGAGGGGCCAGGCAGGAGACCCAGTACTTC. This sequence joins TRBV12-3 or TRBV12-4 and TRBJ2-5; D may be TRBD2 (6 bases). The CDR3 loop spans 16 amino acids. Between the trimmed V and J ends, which lost 3 bases and 5 bases, there was a span of 19 bases.

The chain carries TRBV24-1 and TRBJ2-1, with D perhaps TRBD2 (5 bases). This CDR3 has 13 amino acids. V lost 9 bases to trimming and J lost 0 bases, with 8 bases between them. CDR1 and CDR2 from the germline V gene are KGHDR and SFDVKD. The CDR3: CATRGASYNEQFF. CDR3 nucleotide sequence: TGTGCCACCCGGGGAGCCTCCTACAATGAGCAGTTCTTC.

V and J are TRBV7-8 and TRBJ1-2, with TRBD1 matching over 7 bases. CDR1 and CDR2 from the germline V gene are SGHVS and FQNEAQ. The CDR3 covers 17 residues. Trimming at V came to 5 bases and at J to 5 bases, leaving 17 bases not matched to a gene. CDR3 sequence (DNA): TGTGCCAGCAGCACCAGAAGGGCGCAGGGGGGGATATATGGCTACACCTTC. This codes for CASSTRRAQGGIYGYTF.

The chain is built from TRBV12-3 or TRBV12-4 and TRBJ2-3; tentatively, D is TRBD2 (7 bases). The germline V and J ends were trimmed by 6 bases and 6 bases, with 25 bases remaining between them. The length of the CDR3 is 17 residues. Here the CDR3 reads CASSQRWTGGLRDTQYF. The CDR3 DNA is TGTGCCAGCAGCCAACGGTGGACGGGGGGCCTCCGGGATACGCAGTATTTT.

The CDR3, as DNA: TGTGCCAGCAGCCAAGGAGGTGGACCGACAGATACGCAGTATTTT. As protein: CASSQGGGPTDTQYF. This sequence joins TRBV3-1 and TRBJ2-3; no reliable D call. CDR3 length: 15 amino acids. Germline V lookup: CDR1 LGHDT, CDR2 YNNKEL (reference sequence). Trimming removed 1 base from V and 3 bases from J, with 11 bases in between.

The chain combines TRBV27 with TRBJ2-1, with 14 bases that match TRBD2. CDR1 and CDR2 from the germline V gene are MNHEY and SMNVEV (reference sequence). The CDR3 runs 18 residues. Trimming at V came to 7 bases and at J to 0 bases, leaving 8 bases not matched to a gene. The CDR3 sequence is CASTRTSGGLSSYNEQFF. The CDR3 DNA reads TGTGCCAGCACCCGGACTAGCGGGGGGCTCAGCTCCTACAATGAGCAGTTCTTC.

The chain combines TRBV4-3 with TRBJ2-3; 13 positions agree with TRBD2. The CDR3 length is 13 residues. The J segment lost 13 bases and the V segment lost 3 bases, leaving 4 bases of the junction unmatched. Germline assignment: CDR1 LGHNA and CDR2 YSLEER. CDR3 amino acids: CASSHGLAGAKYF. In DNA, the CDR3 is TGCGCCAGCAGCCATGGACTAGCGGGGGCCAAGTATTTT.